This record looks at one TCR beta chain sequence and its context. It lacks a known antigen. Base qualities are missing; no much larger clone stands one base away. This specimen's time point label, interpreted: week 11, during vaccination. Each vaccine dose, consisting of 300 ug of a 20-mer mutant IDH1 peptide in Montanide, was administered subcutaneously with topical imiquimod. Newly diagnosed WHO grade 3 or 4 IDH1-mutant astrocytomas showing loss of nuclear ATRX were present in the donors. The samples were drawn from NOA16, a multicentre, single-arm, open-label phase I trial in Germany that tested a mutant IDH1 peptide vaccine in humans for the first time. Genomic DNA for TCRB sequencing was extracted from EDTA blood using the DNeasy Blood and Tissue Kit. The CDR3, cysteine through phenylalanine, is 18 amino acids long. CDR3 DNA only is kept here, 54 bases in frame from base 1. CDR1 and CDR2, per the germline V gene, are SGHVS and FQNEAQ. Relative to germline, V is missing 5 bases and J is missing 4 bases, with 12 bases of the junction outside any gene match.

The library was prepared using the immunoSEQ multiplex PCR assay. Rearranged TCR beta chain sequences were amplified with the hsTCRB Kit following the manufacturer's protocol. Sequencing of TCRB libraries was carried out on an Illumina MiSeq. As for how the authors treated the data: The kit vendor's proprietary platform handled demultiplexing, trimming and gene mapping. TCRdb limited this immuneACCESS table to in-frame rearrangements with V and J called. A share of clones is missing; checked studies link under half to unresolved V genes, and the rest is unexplained. V and J calls and clone size are as listed in that table; D and trimming were resolved from the DNA. Counted in this sample were about 120,000 clones; over 75% of them appeared once. The top ten clones comprise 4.5% to 5.5% of the sample. The data belong to a study of a mutant IDH1 vaccine in newly diagnosed glioma (dated by TCRdb to about 2021). About the investigation overall: Patients received eight vaccinations in weeks 1, 3, 5, 7, 11, 15, 19 and 23, corresponding to visits V03 through V10. Before enrollment, most patients had been given radiochemotherapy with temozolomide as standard therapy, while the rest had received either radiotherapy alone or temozolomide alone. The approximately 30 treated patients were approximately 62% male and roughly 40% female, with a mean age of approximately 40 years. Vaccination started 4-6 weeks after radiotherapy alone, or was given together with temozolomide cycles in the groups whose treatment included chemotherapy. For exploratory analyses, longitudinal TCRB deep sequencing was carried out in approximately 25 treated patients wherever samples were available. Peripheral blood samples were drawn at six visits, namely V03 (baseline), V05, V07, V10, V12 and V13.

The paper as a whole reports these results and caveats: Pseudoprogression appeared unrelated to alterations in the top peripheral T cell clonotypes detected by TCRB sequencing. Immune responses induced by the vaccine were seen in roughly 95% of patients across multiple MHC alleles. It was noted by the authors that analyses of patient blood samples could not be reproduced owing to sample limitations. PBMC samples for TCRB deep sequencing were selected based on availability.

The chain couples TRBV7-8 to TRBJ2-4; 12 central bases correspond to TRBD2. Sequencing was performed on PBMCs, taken from a glioma patient whose treatment included an IDH1 peptide vaccine. This TCR came from a man in his forties with glioma. The nucleotides read TGTGCCAGCAGCCCGACCCCGACTAGCGGGAGTAGTAAAAACATTCAGTACTTC. It specifies CASSPTPTSGSSKNIQYF.